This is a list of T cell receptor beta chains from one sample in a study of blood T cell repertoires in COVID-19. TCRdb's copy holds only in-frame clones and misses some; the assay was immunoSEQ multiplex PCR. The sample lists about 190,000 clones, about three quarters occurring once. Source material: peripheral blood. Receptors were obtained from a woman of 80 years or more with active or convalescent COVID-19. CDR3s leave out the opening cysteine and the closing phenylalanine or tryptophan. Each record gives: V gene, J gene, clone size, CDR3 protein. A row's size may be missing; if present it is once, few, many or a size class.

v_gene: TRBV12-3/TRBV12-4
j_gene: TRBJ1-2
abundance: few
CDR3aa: ASRVHQGNGYT

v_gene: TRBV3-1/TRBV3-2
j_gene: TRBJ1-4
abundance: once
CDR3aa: ASSPYQGGELF

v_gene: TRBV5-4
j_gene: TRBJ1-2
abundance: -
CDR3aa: ASSGMTANYGYT

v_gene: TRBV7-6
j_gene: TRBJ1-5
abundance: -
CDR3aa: ASSLTSGVQPQH

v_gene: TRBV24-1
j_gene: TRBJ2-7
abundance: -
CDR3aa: ATSDPNPGQGSVNEQY

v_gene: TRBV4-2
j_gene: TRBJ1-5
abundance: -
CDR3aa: ASSQALGDQPQH

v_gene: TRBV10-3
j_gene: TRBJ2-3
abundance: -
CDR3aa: AATGASGGHVDTQY

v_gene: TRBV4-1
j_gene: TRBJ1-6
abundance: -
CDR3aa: ASSQASTVGSGSPLH

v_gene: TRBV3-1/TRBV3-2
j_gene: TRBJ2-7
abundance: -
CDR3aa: ASTPTGGREQY

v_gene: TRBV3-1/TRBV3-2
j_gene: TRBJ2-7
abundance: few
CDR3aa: ASSPTGSYEQY

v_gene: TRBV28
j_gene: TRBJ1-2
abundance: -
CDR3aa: ASSLEQGELRVYGYT

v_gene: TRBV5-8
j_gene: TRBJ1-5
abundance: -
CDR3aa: ASSWGSRADQPQH

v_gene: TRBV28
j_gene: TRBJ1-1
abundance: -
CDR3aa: ASSLPETEAF

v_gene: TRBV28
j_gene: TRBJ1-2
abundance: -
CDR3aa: ASSFPVSGYT

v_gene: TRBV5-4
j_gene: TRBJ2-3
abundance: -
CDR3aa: ASQKAGGRTDTQY